Here is one T cell receptor (beta chain) with its context. This clone was picked up one time. Its binding antigen is unknown. No much larger clonotype is one base removed from it; base qualities were not supplied. This record belongs to a study of control samples from healthy donors and cancer patients (dated by TCRdb to the early 2020s). Measured from the cysteine to the phenylalanine, the CDR3 is 14 residues long. Only CDR3 DNA is held: 42 bases, read in frame from base 1. V drops 4 bases and J drops 2 bases, leaving 10 bases in between. For CDR1 and CDR2, the germline V gene (reference sequence) lists SGHKS and YYEKEE. Library construction relied on the immunoSEQ multiplex PCR assay. This is the immuneACCESS table as TCRdb keeps it, with only in-frame sequences that have V and J called. A part of the clones is gone; compared with another copy, unresolved V genes explain less than half, and the rest is unexplained. The sample contains 55,000 to 85,000 clones, approximately 89% of them found a single time. The top ten hold 2% to 2.5% of the sample.

This chain joins TRBV5-5 to TRBJ1-3, with no reliable assignment of the D segment. The sample taken for sequencing was PBMCs. The sequence was collected from a woman aged 50 to 65 with head and neck cancer. The CDR3: CASSLEPAGNTIYF. The bases are TGTGCCAGCAGCCTCGAACCCGCTGGAAACACCATATATTTT.